Listed here are 18 T cell receptor beta chains from one sample, sequenced in a study of blood T cell repertoires in COVID-19. Clones were sequenced by immunoSEQ multiplex PCR, and TCRdb holds only the in-frame ones, with some missing. The sample has 25,000 to 30,000 clones, roughly 94% seen once; the top ten hold about 3.9%. Material for sequencing was peripheral blood. Receptors originate from a human donor with active COVID-19. The donor label of this sample is uncertain.

The chain uses TRBV19 and TRBJ1-5, with TRBD1 identical over 8 bases. The CDR3 covers 14 residues. The V gene end was trimmed by 6 bases and the J gene end by 7 bases; junction bases not matched to a gene: 8. Germline V lookup: CDR1 LNHDA, CDR2 SQIVND (reference sequence). For the CDR3, the DNA is TGTGCCAGTAGGCTCTCGACAGGGGCACAGCCCCAGCATTTT. Protein sequence: CASRLSTGAQPQHF.

This chain links TRBV6-5 with TRBJ2-3; D is perhaps TRBD2 (7 bases). CDR1 and CDR2 from the germline V gene are MNHEY and SVGAGI. Deletions cut 2 bases from V and 1 base from J, with 10 bases between. The CDR3 loop spans 15 amino acids. CDR3 region: CASSYKGGGTDTQYF. Here the CDR3 DNA reads TGTGCCAGCAGTTACAAGGGGGGGGGCACAGATACGCAGTATTTT.

This chain joins TRBV9 and TRBJ2-2; a possible D gene is TRBD1 (5 bases). V was cut by 1 base and J by 7 bases, with 8 bases left in between. This CDR3 region has 13 residues. Germline values: CDR1 SGDLS, CDR2 YYNGEE. The CDR3 DNA is TGTGCCAGCAGCGTACAGGGCTACGGGGAGCTGTTTTTT. Amino acid sequence: CASSVQGYGELFF.

For the CDR3, the DNA is TGTGCCAGCAGCCACCTAGCCGGAGAAGCTTTCTTT. This codes for CASSHLAGEAFF. The V and J genes are TRBV3-1 (or the pseudogene TRBV3-2) and TRBJ1-1; D gene unclear. Trimming took 3 bases from V and 8 from J, leaving 10 bases between them. Germline assignment: CDR1 LGHDT and CDR2 YNNKEL (reference sequence). The CDR3 is made up of 12 amino acids.

The J gene is TRBJ2-5, the V gene TRBV10-2; 11 bases line up with TRBD2. V was pared by 8 bases and J by 2 bases, with 16 bases of the junction left unmatched. The CDR3 has 18 residues. Germline CDR1 reads WSHSY; CDR2 reads SAAADI. The CDR3 DNA is TGCGCCAGCCGGGGTAGTAGCGGGGGGGCCAGCCCTCAAGAGACCCAGTACTTC. This codes for CASRGSSGGASPQETQYF.

Written as DNA, the CDR3 is TGTGCCAGTAGTATACTTCCAGGGTACGGATTGGAGACCCAGTACTTC. Translating gives CASSILPGYGLETQYF. The chain links TRBV19 to TRBJ2-5; D is perhaps TRBD1 (5 bases). The CDR3 is 16 residues long. Per germline, CDR1 LNHDA and CDR2 SQIVND (reference sequence). Trimming pared 2 bases from V and 5 bases from J, leaving 18 bases between.

The gene calls are TRBV10-1 and TRBJ2-2, with D hard to call. This CDR3 contains 14 residues. V was cut by 5 bases and J by 1 base, with 8 bases left in between. Per germline, CDR1 WNHNN and CDR2 SYGVQD (reference sequence). CDR3 coding DNA: TGCGCCAGCAGTCTTTCTAAGAACACCGGGGAGCTGTTTTTT. As protein: CASSLSKNTGELFF.

This sequence joins TRBV6-5 and TRBJ1-4; the D gene is possibly TRBD1 (6 bases). V shed 6 bases and J shed 0 bases, with 11 bases lying between them. CDR1 is MNHEY, CDR2 SVGAGI, per germline. The CDR3 extends over 15 amino acids. CDR3 nucleotides: TGTGCCAGCAGGGGGCAGGGGTCAACTAATGAAAAACTGTTTTTT. Its translation: CASRGQGSTNEKLFF.

The chain recombines TRBV10-3 with TRBJ2-7; 7 bases are a match to TRBD2. The V and J ends lost 1 base and 4 bases, in that order; junction bases with no gene match: 10. The CDR3 loop spans 16 amino acids. Germline CDR1 ENHRY, CDR2 SYGVKD. The CDR3 is CAISELGRENRYEQYF. The DNA of the CDR3 is TGTGCCATCAGTGAGTTGGGGCGGGAGAACAGATACGAGCAGTACTTC.

The rearrangement links TRBV10-3 to TRBJ2-5; D not certain. The V end was cut by 6 bases, the J end by 7 bases, with 15 bases between. Germline loops: CDR1 ENHRY, CDR2 SYGVKD. The CDR3 has 13 residues. The DNA of the CDR3 is TGTGCCATCAGACGCCAAGGTTCGGGGACCCAGTACTTC. Amino acid sequence: CAIRRQGSGTQYF.

CDR3 nucleotides: TGTGCCAGCAGTGTTTCGCAGGGATACTCTGGGGCCAACGTCCTGACTTTC. It is translated as CASSVSQGYSGANVLTF. V usage is TRBV2 and J usage is TRBJ2-6, with a tentative D call TRBD1 (5 bases). From germline, CDR1 is SNHLY and CDR2 FYNNEI. The CDR3 extends over 17 amino acids. The V gene lost 4 bases and the J gene lost 0 bases, with 13 bases spanning the gap.

The chain uses TRBV4-1 and TRBJ2-5; D is perhaps TRBD2 (6 bases). Deletions cut 0 bases from V and 2 bases from J, with 10 bases between. Germline loops: CDR1 MGHRA, CDR2 YSYEKL. The CDR3 totals 15 residues. CDR3 sequence: CASSQELAAQETQYF. Here the CDR3 DNA reads TGCGCCAGCAGCCAAGAACTAGCAGCACAAGAGACCCAGTACTTC.

The chain links TRBV7-5 to TRBJ2-1; TRBD2, the table's D call, lacks a check against the DNA. TRBV7-5 is a pseudogene locus. The CDR3 runs to 16 residues. CDR3: CARSLVRCGGPNEQFF. The CDR3 DNA reads as TGTGCCAGAAGCTTAGTAAGGTGCGGGGGGCCCAATGAGCAGTTCTTC.

The chain has TRBV7-2 and TRBJ2-3; TRBD2 agrees at 11 bases. The CDR3 spans 18 residues. Germline trimming cut 1 base from V and 0 bases from J; bases unmatched to any gene: 6. The V gene's germline CDR1 is SGHTA and CDR2 FQGNSA. CDR3 DNA sequence: TGTGCCAGCAGCTTAGTACCTAGCGGGGGGACTAGCACAGATACGCAGTATTTT. This codes for CASSLVPSGGTSTDTQYF.

The CDR3 DNA follows: TGTGCCAGCAGTTTATTCGGGGGACAGTACAATGAGCAGTTCTTC. Its translation is CASSLFGGQYNEQFF. This chain links TRBV27 with TRBJ2-1; maybe TRBD1 (7 bases). V lost 1 base and J lost 4, with 11 bases in between. The CDR3 sequence is 15 residues long. Per germline, CDR1 MNHEY and CDR2 SMNVEV (reference sequence).

The J gene is TRBJ2-1, the V gene TRBV18, with a weak D call TRBD1 (6 bases). CDR1 and CDR2 (germline): KGHSH, LQKENI. The CDR3 contains 13 residues. V was pared by 2 bases and J by 15 bases, with 17 bases between. CDR3 coding DNA: TGTGCCAGCTCACCAGGACAGCATCCCGAGGGGTTCTTC. Its protein is CASSPGQHPEGFF.

This clone was detected once. The chain couples TRBV6-2 or TRBV6-3 to TRBJ1-4; D uncertain. This CDR3 is built from 17 residues. Looked up from germline, CDR1 is MNHEY and CDR2 is SVGEGT. V was pared by 6 bases and J by 0 bases, with 17 bases between. The CDR3 loop is CASSAGTSIPTNEKLFF. For the CDR3, the DNA is TGTGCCAGCAGCGCAGGAACAAGTATTCCAACTAATGAAAAACTGTTTTTT.

J is TRBJ2-7 and V is TRBV3-1 (or the pseudogene TRBV3-2); no clear D. Trimming took 4 bases from V and 2 from J, leaving 12 bases between them. Germline values: CDR1 LGHDT, CDR2 YNNKEL (reference sequence). This CDR3 contains 14 residues. CDR3 sequence reads: CASSPTGSPYEQYF. In DNA, the CDR3 is TGTGCCAGCAGCCCCACCGGTTCCCCCTACGAGCAGTACTTC.